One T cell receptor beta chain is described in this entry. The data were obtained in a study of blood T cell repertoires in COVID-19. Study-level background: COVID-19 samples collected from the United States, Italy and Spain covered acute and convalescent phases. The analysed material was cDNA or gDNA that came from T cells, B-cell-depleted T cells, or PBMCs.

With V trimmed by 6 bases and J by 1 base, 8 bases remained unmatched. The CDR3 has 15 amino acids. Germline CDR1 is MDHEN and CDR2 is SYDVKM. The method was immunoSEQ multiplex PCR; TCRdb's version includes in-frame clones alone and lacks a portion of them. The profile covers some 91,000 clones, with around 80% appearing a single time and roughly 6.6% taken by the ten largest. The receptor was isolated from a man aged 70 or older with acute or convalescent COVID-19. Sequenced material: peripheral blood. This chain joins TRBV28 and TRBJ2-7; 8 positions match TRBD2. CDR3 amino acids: CASRPSGSLSYEQYF. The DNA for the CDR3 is TGTGCCAGCAGGCCAAGCGGGAGTCTTTCCTACGAGCAGTACTTC.